Only a few counts were recorded for the clone carrying this T cell receptor (beta chain). The data derive from a study of neurological immune-mediated disorders. TCRdb reprocessed the 5' RACE reads with MiXCR, giving one entry per CDR3 protein. The sample has about 49,000 distinct CDR3 sequences; approximately 14% are singletons. As to time point: longitudinal time-point 2. This CDR3 spans 14 amino acids. Between the trimmed V and J ends, which lost 5 bases and 0 bases, there was a span of 10 bases. Looked up from germline, CDR1 is LNHDA and CDR2 is SQIVND (reference sequence). This clonotype originated in a male donor with HTLV-1-associated myelopathy (HAM/TSP). Source material: PBMCs. The rearrangement links TRBV19 to TRBJ1-1; D perhaps matches TRBD1 (5 bases). CDR3 residues: CASSWGRLNTEAFF. CDR3 DNA sequence: TGTGCCAGTAGTTGGGGACGGCTGAACACTGAAGCTTTCTTT.